The 3 T cell receptor beta chains reported below all come from one sample, sequenced in a study of OX40 agonist ivuxolimab in advanced cancers. Here immunoSEQ multiplex PCR was the method, and the copy in TCRdb shows in-frame clones only, minus some. The sample carries about 100,000 clones, 75% to 90% recorded once. The material was CD4+ or CD8+ T cells sorted from blood, obtained in a trial of the OX40 agonist ivuxolimab. The receptors come from an adult with an advanced solid tumor such as melanoma, head and neck, liver or kidney cancer.

This clone came up once. The chain has TRBV9 and TRBJ2-3, with 12 bases matching TRBD2. J lost 4 bases, V lost 2 bases, and 8 bases had no gene match. The CDR3 runs to 17 residues. The germline V gene encodes CDR1 SGDLS and CDR2 YYNGEE. This CDR3 is CASSVGTSGRGPDTQYF. CDR3 nucleotides: TGTGCCAGCAGCGTTGGGACTAGCGGGCGGGGGCCAGATACGCAGTATTTT.

The count of this clone is one. V is TRBV6-5 and J is TRBJ1-1, with D possibly TRBD1 on 5 matching bases. This CDR3 region has 13 residues. Germline-derived CDR1 and CDR2 are MNHEY and SVGAGI. Deletions cut 4 bases from V and 1 base from J, with 7 bases between. The CDR3 is CASSFTGNTEAFF. The CDR3 nucleotides are TGTGCCAGCAGTTTTACAGGGAACACTGAAGCTTTCTTT.

This sequence joins TRBV5-1 and TRBJ1-6, with a possible D match to TRBD1 (6 bases). Trimming took off 4 bases at V and 6 bases at J, with 14 bases between the two ends. The CDR3 loop spans 15 amino acids. In germline, CDR1 is SGHRS, CDR2 YFSETQ. The CDR3 reads CASSPQGTSNSPLHF. The DNA of the CDR3 is TGCGCCAGCAGCCCTCAGGGGACGTCTAATTCACCCCTCCACTTT.